This is a list of T cell receptor beta chains from one sample in a study of human T cells and chemical hapten exposure. TCRdb re-derived calls from the RACE reads in MiXCR, one entry per CDR3 protein. Of more than 70,000 distinct CDR3 sequences detected, around a tenth appear once; the ten largest clones hold roughly 1.6%. Sequenced here: whole blood, sampled in connection with sensitization to the hapten diphenylcyclopropenone (DPC). The source is a man between 18 and 29 years old with alopecia areata. Some clones in this sample may be carry-over from other donors' samples. Both conserved end residues are part of each CDR3. A D gene is named only where the DNA matches it firmly. Clone size appears in some rows only: once, few, many, or a class for an expanded clone.

v_gene	abundance	d_gene	j_gene	len	CDR3nt	CDR3aa
TRBV27	NA	TRBD2	TRBJ2-5	17	TGTGCCAGCAGTACCGACAGTAGCGGGTTTGGTGAAGAGACCCAGTACTTC	CASSTDSSGFGEETQYF
TRBV28	NA	NA	TRBJ2-7	14	TGTGCCACCAGACGCCGGGGGCGGACCTACGAGCAGTACTTC	CATRRRGRTYEQYF
TRBV7-2	few	TRBD1	TRBJ1-4	14	TGTGCCAGCAGCCGGGGGACAGGGGGTGAAAAACTGTTTTTT	CASSRGTGGEKLFF
TRBV7-2	NA	TRBD1	TRBJ1-1	13	TGTGCCAGCAGCCGAGGACAGGAGGAGGAAGCTTTCTTT	CASSRGQEEEAFF
TRBV5-1	many	TRBD2	TRBJ2-3	15	TGCGCCAGCACCCCTTCGACTAGCGGGGGAGATACGCAGTATTTT	CASTPSTSGGDTQYF
TRBV4-3	few	NA	TRBJ2-2	16	TGCGCCAGCAGCCAAGATCACGACAGCTACACCGGGGAGCTGTTTTTT	CASSQDHDSYTGELFF
TRBV7-3	NA	TRBD1	TRBJ2-3	14	TGTGCCAGCAGCTCCGGGACAGGGAAGGGTACGCAGTATTTT	CASSSGTGKGTQYF
TRBV11-2	few	NA	TRBJ2-3	12	TGTGCCAGCAGCTTAATGGCGGGTACGCAGTATTTT	CASSLMAGTQYF
TRBV6-1	few	TRBD1	TRBJ2-2	15	TGTGCCAGCAGTGAAGACAGGGGCGGCACCGGGGAGCTGTTTTTT	CASSEDRGGTGELFF
TRBV27	NA	NA	TRBJ1-5	15	TGTGCCAGCAGTTTATCTTGGCAGAACAATCAGCCCCAGCATTTT	CASSLSWQNNQPQHF
TRBV27	NA	TRBD2	TRBJ2-3	17	TGTGCCAGCAGACTTATCCCGGAACTAGCGGGGGCATATACGCAGTATTTT	CASRLIPELAGAYTQYF
TRBV5-1	NA	TRBD2	TRBJ2-3	13	TGCGCCAGCACCCTGACTAGCCCAGATACGCAGTATTTT	CASTLTSPDTQYF
TRBV20-1	NA	NA	TRBJ1-1	15	TGCAGTGCTATGGGAGGGACGCTTTGGAACACTGAAGCTTTCTTT	CSAMGGTLWNTEAFF
TRBV6-2/TRBV6-3	NA	TRBD1	TRBJ1-1	14	TGTGCCAGCAGGGGCGACAGGGGCTACACTGAAGCTTTCTTT	CASRGDRGYTEAFF
TRBV5-4	NA	TRBD1	TRBJ2-5	14	TGTGCCAGCAGCCCGGGACAGTTACAAGAGACCCAGTACTTC	CASSPGQLQETQYF
TRBV18	few	TRBD1	TRBJ1-1	14	TGTGCCAGCTCCCTTGCCAGGGGGGTCCCTGAAGCTTTCTTT	CASSLARGVPEAFF
TRBV20-1	NA	NA	TRBJ2-3	12	TGCAGTGCGCTCAGAGGGGGAGATACGCAGTATTTT	CSALRGGDTQYF
TRBV6-1	many	NA	TRBJ2-3	15	TGTGCCAGCAGTGAAGGGGGGACGGGTCCAGATACGCAGTATTTT	CASSEGGTGPDTQYF
TRBV7-2	few	NA	TRBJ2-5	13	TGTGCCAGCAGCATTGAGGGTCCCAAGACCCAGTACTTC	CASSIEGPKTQYF